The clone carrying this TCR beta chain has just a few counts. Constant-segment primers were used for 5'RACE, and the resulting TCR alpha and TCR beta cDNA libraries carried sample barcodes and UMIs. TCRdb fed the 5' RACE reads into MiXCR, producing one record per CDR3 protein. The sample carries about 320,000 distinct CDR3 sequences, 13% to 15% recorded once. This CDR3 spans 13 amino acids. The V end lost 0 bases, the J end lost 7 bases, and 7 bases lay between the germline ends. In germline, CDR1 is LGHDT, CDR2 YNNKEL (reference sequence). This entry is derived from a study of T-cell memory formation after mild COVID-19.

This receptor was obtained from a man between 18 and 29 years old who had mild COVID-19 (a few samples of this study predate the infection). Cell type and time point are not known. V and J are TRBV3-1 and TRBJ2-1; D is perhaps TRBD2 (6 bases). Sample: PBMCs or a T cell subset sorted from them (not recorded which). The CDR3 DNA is TGTGCCAGCAGCCAAGACGGGGGAAATGAGCAGTTCTTC. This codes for CASSQDGGNEQFF.